Following are 5 T cell receptor beta chains from one sample sequenced in a study of T cells in Graves' hyperthyroidism and ophthalmopathy (dated by TCRdb to between 2018 and 2021). To prepare the library, multiplex PCR was applied. The sequencer was an Illumina HiSeq 2000. Amplification of TCR beta CDR3 regions was carried out from RNA transcripts. For the first round of RT-PCR on the TCR CDR3, the HTBI primer set was used together with the Qiagen OneStep RT-PCR kit. TCRdb redid the processing of the public reads, applying fastp at Q25 and MiXCR, and retained in-frame beta chains. Each entry merges the rows of one CDR3 protein and shows their most common DNA and genes. The sample table shows a few hundred thousand distinct CDR3 sequences, and about 18% are seen once. Roughly 3.5% of the sample comes from the top ten. Input material: blood. The origin of the receptors is a woman aged 18-29 years with Graves' hyperthyroidism.

This clonotype was counted at least ten times. This chain connects TRBV7-9 to TRBJ1-1; D unclear. The CDR3 is made up of 13 amino acids. Germline assignment: CDR1 SEHNR and CDR2 FQNEAQ (reference sequence). V lost 5 bases to trimming and J lost 7 bases, with 14 bases between them. CDR3: CASSLYHSLEAFF. For the CDR3, the DNA is TGTGCCAGCAGCCTGTACCACAGCCTTGAAGCTTTCTTT.

This rearrangement joins TRBV5-1 to TRBJ1-1; D is unclear. Germline CDR1 reads SGHRS; CDR2 reads YFSETQ. CDR3 length equals 17 residues. With 4 bases removed from V and 0 bases from J, the gap between germline ends came to 19 bases. CDR3: CASSTDPTAILNTEAFF. CDR3 DNA: TGCGCCAGCAGCACGGACCCCACCGCGATCTTGAACACTGAAGCTTTCTTT. Looking up the rest from reference TRBV5-1 and TRBJ1-1 gives the full variable domain: KAGVTQTPRYLIKTRGQQVTLSCSPISGHRSVSWYQQTPGQGLQFLFEYFSETQRNKGNFPGRFSGRQFSNSRSEMNVSTLELGDSALYLCASSTDPTAILNTEAFFGQGTRLTVV.

A word on this clonotype: A read error may explain this, as a much larger clone is one base away. The chain combines TRBV5-1 with TRBJ2-7; TRBD2 aligns across 7 bases. The CDR3 extends over 16 amino acids. CDR1 is SGHRS and CDR2 is YFSETQ in the germline V gene. The CDR3 is CASSLGSAGSSYEQDF. The CDR3 DNA reads as TGCGCCAGCAGCTTGGGGTCAGCGGGGAGCTCCTACGAGCAGGACTTC. The full variable domain, completed using reference TRBV5-1 and TRBJ2-7, is KAGVTQTPRYLIKTRGQQVTLSCSPISGHRSVSWYQQTPGQGLQFLFEYFSETQRNKGNFPGRFSGRQFSNSRSEMNVSTLELGDSALYLCASSLGSAGSSYEQDFGPGTRLTVT.

The chain is built from TRBV18 and TRBJ1-1, with TRBD1 as a possible D gene (6 bases). Trimming shortened V by 4 bases and J by 6 bases, and 15 bases separated the two germline ends. CDR1 KGHSH and CDR2 LQKENI come from the germline V gene. This CDR3 comprises 14 residues. The CDR3 spells CASSRDQPGAEAFF. The CDR3 DNA is TGTGCCAGCTCACGGGATCAACCAGGGGCTGAAGCTTTCTTT.

This clonotype has ten or more counts. The genes are TRBV5-1 and TRBJ1-1; no clear D gene. Trimming shortened V by 3 bases and J by 2 bases, and 11 bases separated the two germline ends. The germline V gene has CDR1 SGHRS and CDR2 YFSETQ. The CDR3 is 14 residues long. CDR3 loop: CASSSERINTEAFF. In DNA form, the CDR3 reads TGCGCCAGCAGCTCCGAACGGATTAACACTGAAGCTTTCTTT.